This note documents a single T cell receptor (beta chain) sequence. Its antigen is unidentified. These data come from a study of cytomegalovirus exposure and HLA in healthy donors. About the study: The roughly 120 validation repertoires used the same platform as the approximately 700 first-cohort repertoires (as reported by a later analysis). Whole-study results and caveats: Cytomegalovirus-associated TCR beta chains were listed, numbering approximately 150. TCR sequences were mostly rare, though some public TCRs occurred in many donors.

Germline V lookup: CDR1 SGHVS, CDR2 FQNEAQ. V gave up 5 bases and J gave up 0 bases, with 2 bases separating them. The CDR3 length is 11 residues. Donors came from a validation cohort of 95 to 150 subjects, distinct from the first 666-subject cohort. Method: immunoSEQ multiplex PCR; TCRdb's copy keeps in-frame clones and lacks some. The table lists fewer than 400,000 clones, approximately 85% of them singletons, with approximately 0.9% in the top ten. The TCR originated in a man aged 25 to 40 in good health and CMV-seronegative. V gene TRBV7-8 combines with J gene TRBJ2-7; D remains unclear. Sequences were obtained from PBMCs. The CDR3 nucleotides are TGTGCCAGCAGCCACTCCTACGAGCAGTACTTC. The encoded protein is CASSHSYEQYF.